Shown below are 13 T cell receptor beta chains from a single sample sequenced in a study of cytomegalovirus exposure and HLA in healthy donors. The PCR made use of 60 Vbeta and 13 Jbeta primers. Libraries were prepared by immunoSEQ multiplex PCR; TCRdb keeps only in-frame clonotypes and omits some of them. This sample has some 93,000 clones, with about 79% found just once. The specimen was PBMCs. The receptors here all came from a man in his fifties in good health and CMV-seronegative.

This chain's CDR3 is CASGTSGRPGADTQYF. CDR3 nucleotides: TGTGCCAGCGGGACTAGCGGGAGGCCGGGCGCAGATACGCAGTATTTT. V gene TRBV7-9 combines with J gene TRBJ2-3; 15 bases are shared with TRBD2. With 8 bases clipped from V and 4 bases from J, the junction kept 7 bases outside the gene matches. Germline CDR1 reads SEHNR; CDR2 reads FQNEAQ (reference sequence). The CDR3 runs to 16 residues.

The chain links TRBV4-1 to TRBJ2-7; D might be TRBD2 (5 bases). The CDR3 has 14 amino acids. The V end lost 4 bases, the J end lost 0 bases, and 10 bases lay between the germline ends. Germline values: CDR1 MGHRA, CDR2 YSYEKL. The CDR3 loop is CASSRTGSSYEQYF. The CDR3 region has the DNA TGCGCCAGCAGCCGGACTGGGAGCTCCTACGAGCAGTACTTC.

The CDR3 spells CASSGAEMGTGGLAGGYEQYF. The CDR3 nucleotides read TGTGCCAGCAGCGGGGCCGAGATGGGGACAGGTGGACTAGCGGGCGGTTACGAGCAGTACTTC. V usage is TRBV9 and J usage is TRBJ2-7, with 11 bases lining up with TRBD2. The V and J ends lost 3 bases and 4 bases, in that order; junction bases with no gene match: 24. CDR3 size: 21 residues. CDR1 and CDR2 from the germline V gene are SGDLS and YYNGEE. Complete variable domain (other parts from reference TRBV9 and TRBJ2-7): DSGVTQTPKHLITATGQRVTLRCSPRSGDLSVYWYQQSLDQGLQFLIQYYNGEERAKGNILERFSAQQFPDLHSELNLSSLELGDSALYFCASSGAEMGTGGLAGGYEQYFGPGTRLTVT.

V and J are TRBV7-9 and TRBJ2-7; a weak D match, TRBD1 (7 bases). The CDR3 is made up of 13 amino acids. V lost 9 bases, J lost 0 bases, and 12 bases lay in between. Germline V gene lookup returns CDR1 SEHNR and CDR2 FQNEAQ (reference sequence). In DNA, the CDR3 is TGTGCCAGTCAGGGGGGCAGCTCCTACGAGCAGTACTTC. As protein: CASQGGSSYEQYF.

The chain couples TRBV5-6 to TRBJ2-5, with D unclear. With 3 bases removed from V and 5 bases from J, the gap between germline ends came to 11 bases. CDR1 and CDR2 (germline): SGHDT, YYEEEE. The CDR3 has 13 residues. The CDR3 DNA follows: TGTGCCAGCAGCTCTACAGAGACGGAGACCCAGTACTTC. It yields the protein CASSSTETETQYF.

The rearrangement links TRBV2 to TRBJ2-7; possibly TRBD1 for D (7 bases). CDR3 length equals 16 residues. Trimming pared 2 bases from V and 2 bases from J, leaving 16 bases between. Germline-derived CDR1 and CDR2 are SNHLY and FYNNEI. CDR3 sequence (DNA): TGTGCCAGCAGTGAACAGCCAGGGGGGACCACCTACGAGCAGTACTTC. It codes for CASSEQPGGTTYEQYF.

This chain links TRBV13 with TRBJ2-3; 8 nucleotides line up with TRBD2. The CDR3 consists of 17 residues. With V trimmed by 5 bases and J by 2 bases, 12 bases remained unmatched. Germline lookup yields CDR1 PRHDT and CDR2 FYEKMQ (reference sequence). This CDR3 reads CASSPPRAGGPTDTQYF. CDR3 bases: TGTGCCAGCAGCCCCCCAAGGGCGGGAGGCCCCACAGATACGCAGTATTTT.

This sequence joins TRBV11-2 and TRBJ2-5; TRBD2 matches 7 bases. This CDR3 spans 14 amino acids. In germline, CDR1 is SGHAT, CDR2 FQNNGV. V was pared by 0 bases and J by 3 bases, with 1 base of the junction left unmatched. CDR3 sequence (DNA): TGTGCCAGCAGCTTAGAGGGGGGGAAAGAGACCCAGTACTTC. Translated, it gives CASSLEGGKETQYF.

The chain has TRBV19 and TRBJ2-3; 9 positions agree with TRBD1. V was clipped by 4 bases and J by 5 bases; unmatched bases: 7. CDR3 length: 15 residues. From germline, CDR1 is LNHDA and CDR2 SQIVND (reference sequence). The CDR3 bases are TGTGCCAGTAGTACTGGACAGGGGACGCGAGATACGCAGTATTTT. Translated, it gives CASSTGQGTRDTQYF.

The chain links TRBV19 to TRBJ1-1; TRBD1 is a possible D gene (6 bases). Trimming left V 1 base short and J 6 bases short, with 12 bases between. CDR1 and CDR2 from the germline V gene are LNHDA and SQIVND (reference sequence). The CDR3 has 14 residues. The CDR3 loop reads CASSIGGQGSEAFF. For the CDR3, the DNA is TGTGCCAGTAGTATAGGGGGCCAGGGGTCTGAAGCTTTCTTT.

The J gene is TRBJ1-6, the V gene TRBV15, with no clear D. The CDR3 is 13 residues long. Germline V CDR1 and CDR2: LNHNV, YYDKDF (reference sequence). V was trimmed by 6 bases and J by 9 bases, leaving 12 bases between them. The CDR3 nucleotides are TGTGCCACCAGAGCCAGCCAGCGTTCACCCCTCCACTTT. Amino acid sequence: CATRASQRSPLHF.

This clone has a handful of counts. The CDR3 spells CASSEFLEASYEQYF. The CDR3 DNA sequence: TGTGCCAGCAGTGAATTTCTCGAGGCTTCCTACGAGCAGTACTTC. The chain carries TRBV25-1 and TRBJ2-7, with D uncertain. Between the trimmed V and J ends, which lost 1 base and 1 base, there was a span of 11 bases. Germline-derived CDR1 and CDR2 are MGHDK and SYGVNS. The CDR3 runs to 15 residues.

The gene calls are TRBV28 and TRBJ1-4; TRBD1 is a possible D gene (6 bases). Trimming stripped 8 bases from V and 8 bases from J, with 15 bases between. CDR3 length: 13 residues. The germline CDR1 and CDR2 sequences are MDHEN and SYDVKM. Here the CDR3 DNA reads TGTGCCAGCCGCAAGGACAGAAGGGAAAAACTGTTTTTT. Protein product: CASRKDRREKLFF.